These 26 T cell receptor beta chains were sequenced from one sample in a study of T cell changes during pregnancy in multiple sclerosis. Using immunoSEQ multiplex PCR, the repertoire was profiled, and TCRdb retains in-frame clones only, with some absent. The table has tens of thousands of clones, about 93% seen once; the top ten hold roughly 0.44%. The sequences come from CD4+ T cells from peripheral blood mononuclear cells, collected in the second trimester of pregnancy. All receptors derive from a female donor with multiple sclerosis, enrolled in a pregnancy study.

The rearrangement links TRBV2 to TRBJ1-5; TRBD1 agrees at 10 bases. Germline CDR1 and CDR2: SNHLY and FYNNEI. J was trimmed by 5 bases and V by 2 bases; bases with no gene match: 12. This CDR3 comprises 18 residues. The CDR3 DNA reads as TGTGCCAGCAGTGAACTCGGGACAGGGGCGGCAGCGGATCAGCCCCAGCATTTT. It translates to CASSELGTGAAADQPQHF. Complete variable domain (other parts from reference TRBV2 and TRBJ1-5): EPEVTQTPSHQVTQMGQEVILRCVPISNHLYFYWYRQILGQKVEFLVSFYNNEISEKSEIFDDQFSVERPDGSNFTLKIRSTKLEDSAMYFCASSELGTGAAADQPQHFGDGTRLSIL.

The rearrangement uses TRBV7-2 and TRBJ2-5, with TRBD2 matching over 7 bases. CDR1 and CDR2 from the germline V gene are SGHTA and FQGNSA. The CDR3 contains 15 residues. J lost 4 bases, V lost 1 base, and 6 bases had no gene match. The CDR3 here is CASSLGGGTTETQYF. For the CDR3, the DNA is TGTGCCAGCAGCTTAGGGGGAGGGACCACAGAGACCCAGTACTTC.

V gene TRBV19 combines with J gene TRBJ2-1, with 9 nucleotides matching TRBD2. CDR1 and CDR2 from the germline V gene are LNHDA and SQIVND (reference sequence). This CDR3 is 15 amino acids long. After removal of 7 bases from V and 7 bases from J, the junction contained 11 bases not matched to a gene. The CDR3 loop reads CASNRIAGVGNEQFF. In DNA, the CDR3 is TGTGCCAGTAACCGAATAGCGGGAGTTGGAAATGAGCAGTTCTTC.

In its sample, this clone was seen once. This rearrangement joins TRBV7-2 to TRBJ1-4, with 11 bases aligning to TRBD1. Losses at the gene ends were 1 base for V and 8 bases for J; bases not matched to a gene: 3. The CDR3 sequence is 15 residues long. Germline V gives CDR1 SGHTA, CDR2 FQGNSA. The CDR3 coding sequence is TGTGCCAGCAGCTTAGGGGGGACAGGGGGAGAAAAACTGTTTTTT. Translating it yields CASSLGGTGGEKLFF.

The V and J genes are TRBV5-1 and TRBJ2-1, with D hard to call. The V and J ends lost 5 bases and 8 bases respectively, with 8 bases between them. There are 11 residues in the CDR3. The germline gives CDR1 SGHRS, CDR2 YFSETQ. In DNA, the CDR3 is TGCGCCAGCAGGATACTGGATGAGCAGTTCTTC. Translation: CASRILDEQFF.

This chain links TRBV14 with TRBJ2-6; 8 nucleotides line up with TRBD1. V gave up 4 bases and J gave up 0 bases; unmatched junction bases: 5. The CDR3 covers 17 residues. The germline V gene has CDR1 SGHDN and CDR2 FVKESK. The CDR3 bases are TGTGCCAGCAGCCCCGGACAGGGTAACTCTGGGGCCAACGTCCTGACTTTC. It is translated as CASSPGQGNSGANVLTF. Combining the CDR3 with reference TRBV14 and TRBJ2-6 gives the whole variable domain EAGVTQFPSHSVIEKGQTVTLRCDPISGHDNLYWYRRVMGKEIKFLLHFVKESKQDESGMPNNRFLAERTGGTYSTLKVQPAELEDSGVYFCASSPGQGNSGANVLTFGAGSRLTVL.

The rearrangement joins TRBV5-1 to TRBJ2-5, with 9 bases that match TRBD2. Germline V lookup: CDR1 SGHRS, CDR2 YFSETQ. The CDR3 totals 15 residues. Germline trimming cut 1 base from V and 4 bases from J; bases unmatched to any gene: 5. The chain's CDR3 is CASSLTLAGIETQYF. CDR3 nucleotides: TGCGCCAGCAGCTTGACCCTAGCGGGAATAGAGACCCAGTACTTC.

V gene TRBV28 combines with J gene TRBJ1-5, with D possibly being TRBD1 (6 bases). This CDR3 contains 16 residues. Trimming took off 6 bases at V and 3 bases at J, with 18 bases between the two ends. Germline V gene lookup returns CDR1 MDHEN and CDR2 SYDVKM. DNA for the CDR3: TGTGCCAGCAGGCGTTCAGGGGTAGGTAACAATCAGCCCCAGCATTTT. It codes for CASRRSGVGNNQPQHF.

The chain is built from TRBV9 and TRBJ2-1; 11 positions agree with TRBD2. CDR3 length: 15 amino acids. Germline lookup yields CDR1 SGDLS and CDR2 YYNGEE. V gave up 5 bases and J gave up 6 bases; unmatched junction bases: 7. The CDR3 region has the DNA TGTGCCAGCAGTATTAGCGGGAGGGCCTTCAATGAGCAGTTCTTC. Amino acid sequence: CASSISGRAFNEQFF. The full variable domain, rest sourced from reference TRBV9 and TRBJ2-1, is DSGVTQTPKHLITATGQRVTLRCSPRSGDLSVYWYQQSLDQGLQFLIQYYNGEERAKGNILERFSAQQFPDLHSELNLSSLELGDSALYFCASSISGRAFNEQFFGPGTRLTVL.

The chain links TRBV28 to TRBJ1-6; 10 bases align to TRBD1. Germline CDR1 is MDHEN and CDR2 is SYDVKM. V trimming: 6 bases; J trimming: 7 bases; junction bases outside the gene matches: 3. The CDR3 is made up of 14 amino acids. The CDR3 sequence is CASRATGGNSPLHF. The CDR3 DNA reads TGTGCCAGCAGGGCGACAGGGGGCAATTCACCCCTCCACTTT.

The chain carries TRBV11-3 and TRBJ1-2; TRBD1 is a possible D gene (6 bases). Trimming removed 5 bases from V and 4 bases from J, with 8 bases in between. Germline V gene data show CDR1 as SGHNT and CDR2 as YENEEA. This CDR3 spans 12 amino acids. The CDR3 spells CASSQGGYGYTF. The DNA for the CDR3 is TGTGCCAGCAGCCAAGGGGGCTATGGCTACACCTTC.

This clone was counted once. The chain joins TRBV7-7 to TRBJ1-6; a possible D gene is TRBD1 (5 bases). The CDR3 contains 14 residues. Germline loops: CDR1 SSHAT, CDR2 FNYEAQ (reference sequence). V lost 1 base, J lost 10 bases, and 11 bases lay in between. The CDR3 region has the DNA TGTGCCAGCAGCTTAGGGGGACTAGGATCACCCCTCCACTTT. Its translation is CASSLGGLGSPLHF.

V is TRBV14 and J is TRBJ2-7, with TRBD1 as a possible D gene (6 bases). This CDR3 has 14 residues. V lost 0 bases and J lost 6, with 12 bases in between. Per the germline V gene, CDR1 is SGHDN and CDR2 is FVKESK. CDR3 region: CASSQDLTGREQYF. CDR3 coding DNA: TGTGCCAGCAGCCAAGATCTGACAGGTCGCGAGCAGTACTTC.

This chain's CDR3 is CASTGFGTEAFF. Here the CDR3 DNA reads TGTGCCAGCACAGGGTTTGGCACTGAAGCTTTCTTT. The V call is TRBV2, the J call TRBJ1-1; tentatively, D is TRBD1 (5 bases). The CDR3 has 12 amino acids. The V end was cut by 7 bases, the J end by 4 bases, with 10 bases between. Germline CDR1 SNHLY, CDR2 FYNNEI.

CDR3 DNA: TGTGCCAGCAGCGTAGAGCTGGGGGGTAGCTATGGCTACACCTTC. Protein product: CASSVELGGSYGYTF. The rearrangement uses TRBV9 and TRBJ1-2, with D possibly TRBD1 on 5 matching bases. The CDR3 is 15 amino acids. Trimming shortened V by 0 bases and J by 4 bases, and 13 bases separated the two germline ends. From germline, CDR1 is SGDLS and CDR2 YYNGEE.

The chain has TRBV11-1 and TRBJ1-2; no firm D call. Germline assignment: CDR1 SGHAT and CDR2 FQDESV (reference sequence). Trimming removed 5 bases from V and 0 bases from J, with 10 bases in between. There are 14 residues in the CDR3. The DNA for the CDR3 is TGTGCCAGCAGCCCTCACGCAGCTAACTATGGCTACACCTTC. Its translation: CASSPHAANYGYTF. Variable domain in full (rest from reference TRBV11-1 and TRBJ1-2): EAEVAQSPRYKITEKSQAVAFWCDPISGHATLYWYRQILGQGPELLVQFQDESVVDDSQLPKDRFSAERLKGVDSTLKIQPAELGDSAMYLCASSPHAANYGYTFGSGTRLTVV.

This clone appeared a single time. The chain joins TRBV6-5 to TRBJ1-1; D remains unclear. The V end was cut by 0 bases, the J end by 11 bases, with 13 bases between. Germline V gene lookup returns CDR1 MNHEY and CDR2 SVGAGI. The CDR3 runs to 13 residues. CDR3 residues: CASSYSTLGSAFF. The CDR3 DNA reads as TGTGCCAGCAGTTACTCGACGTTGGGCTCGGCTTTCTTT.

The V gene is TRBV6-1, the J gene TRBJ2-1, with 9 bases that match TRBD2. Trimming cost V 0 bases and J 5 bases; bases outside gene matches: 5. Germline V gene sequence: CDR1 MNHNS, CDR2 SASEGT. The CDR3 is 16 amino acids. The CDR3 sequence: CASSEAGLAGNNEQFF. The CDR3 DNA sequence: TGTGCCAGCAGTGAAGCAGGGCTAGCGGGGAACAATGAGCAGTTCTTC.

The chain recombines TRBV28 with TRBJ2-7; 10 bases fit TRBD2. CDR1 is MDHEN, CDR2 SYDVKM, per germline. The CDR3 contains 15 residues. J lost 3 bases, V lost 5 bases, and 7 bases had no gene match. In nucleotides, the CDR3 is TGTGCCAGCAGTACCACTAGCGGGACCTTCTACGAGCAGTACTTC. It codes for CASSTTSGTFYEQYF.

This clone appeared once. The V gene is TRBV6-4, the J gene TRBJ2-1; 10 nucleotides line up with TRBD1. This CDR3 spans 13 amino acids. CDR1 is MRHNA and CDR2 is SNTAGT in the germline V gene. Trimming cost V 5 bases and J 9 bases; bases outside gene matches: 4. CDR3 sequence (DNA): TGTGCCAGCAGTCTGACAGGGGGCAGTGAGCAGTTCTTC. It codes for CASSLTGGSEQFF.

The chain recombines TRBV2 with TRBJ1-2, with D uncertain. The germline V and J ends were trimmed by 4 bases and 4 bases, with 7 bases remaining between them. Germline V gives CDR1 SNHLY, CDR2 FYNNEI. This CDR3 region has 12 residues. In DNA form, the CDR3 reads TGTGCCAGCAGTGGCGTAACCTATGGCTACACCTTC. Residues: CASSGVTYGYTF.

The chain employs TRBV29-1 and TRBJ2-1; D unresolved. The CDR3 loop spans 12 amino acids. V gave up 2 bases and J gave up 8 bases, with 10 bases separating them. The germline V gene has CDR1 SQVTM and CDR2 ANQGSEA. The CDR3 here is CSVERSIHEQFF. The DNA for the CDR3 is TGCAGCGTTGAACGGTCCATCCATGAGCAGTTCTTC.

V and J are TRBV30 and TRBJ1-5, with TRBD1 identical over 7 bases. Germline values: CDR1 GTSNPN, CDR2 SVGIG (reference sequence). V lost 4 bases and J lost 4; bases outside the gene matches: 4. This CDR3 region has 13 residues. The CDR3 is CAWTHRGNQPQHF. The CDR3 DNA reads TGTGCCTGGACCCACAGGGGAAATCAGCCCCAGCATTTT.

The chain has TRBV7-3 and TRBJ2-3; unclear D gene. Germline assignment: CDR1 SGHTA and CDR2 FQGTGA. V was cut by 5 bases and J by 4 bases, with 22 bases left in between. CDR3 length: 17 amino acids. CDR3 residues: CASSPHNGLGSSDTQYF. In DNA form, the CDR3 reads TGTGCCAGCAGCCCCCATAACGGGTTGGGTAGTTCAGATACGCAGTATTTT.

The chain joins TRBV28 to TRBJ1-4, with no clear D. Trimming pared 2 bases from V and 10 bases from J, leaving 14 bases between. CDR3 length equals 14 residues. The germline V gene encodes CDR1 MDHEN and CDR2 SYDVKM. This CDR3 reads CASSLLTLRGKLFF. The CDR3 coding sequence is TGTGCCAGCAGTTTACTCACCCTTCGGGGAAAACTGTTTTTT.

The chain recombines TRBV27 with TRBJ1-5, with 8 bases lining up with TRBD1. Unmatched junction bases numbered 7, after V lost 5 bases and J lost 1 base. CDR1 is MNHEY, CDR2 SMNVEV, per germline (reference sequence). This CDR3 contains 16 residues. The CDR3 bases are TGTGCCAGCAGTATCCCTCGACAGGGGAGCAATCAGCCCCAGCATTTT. It translates to CASSIPRQGSNQPQHF.